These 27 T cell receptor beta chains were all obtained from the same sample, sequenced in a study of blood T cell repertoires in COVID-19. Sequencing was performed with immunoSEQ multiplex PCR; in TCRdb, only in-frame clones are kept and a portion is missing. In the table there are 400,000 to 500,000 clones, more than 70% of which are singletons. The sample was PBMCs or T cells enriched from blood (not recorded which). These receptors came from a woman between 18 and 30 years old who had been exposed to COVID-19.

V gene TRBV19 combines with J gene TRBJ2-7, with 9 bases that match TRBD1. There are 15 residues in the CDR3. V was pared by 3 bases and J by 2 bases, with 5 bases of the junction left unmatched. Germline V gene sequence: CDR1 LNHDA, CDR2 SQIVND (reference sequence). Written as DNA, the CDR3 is TGTGCCAGTAGTATTTACAGGGGGCAGACCTACGAGCAGTACTTC. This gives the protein CASSIYRGQTYEQYF.

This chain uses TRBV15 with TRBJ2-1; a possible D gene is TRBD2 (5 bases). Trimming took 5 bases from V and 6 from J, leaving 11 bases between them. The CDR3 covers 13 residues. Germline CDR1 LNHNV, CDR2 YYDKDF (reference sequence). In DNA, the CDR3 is TGTGCCACCAGCGGGTTCAGCGGCAATGAGCAGTTCTTC. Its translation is CATSGFSGNEQFF.

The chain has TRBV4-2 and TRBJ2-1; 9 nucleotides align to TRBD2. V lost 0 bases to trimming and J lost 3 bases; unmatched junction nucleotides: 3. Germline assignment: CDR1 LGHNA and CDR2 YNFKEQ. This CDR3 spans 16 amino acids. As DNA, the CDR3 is TGTGCCAGCAGCCAAGAGGGACTAGCAGGCTACAATGAGCAGTTCTTC. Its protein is CASSQEGLAGYNEQFF.

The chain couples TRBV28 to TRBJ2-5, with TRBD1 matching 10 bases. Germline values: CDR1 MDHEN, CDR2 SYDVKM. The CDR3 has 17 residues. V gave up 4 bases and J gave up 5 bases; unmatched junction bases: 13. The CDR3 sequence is CASSYLGTGDPRETQYF. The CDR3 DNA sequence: TGTGCCAGCAGTTACTTAGGGACAGGGGATCCTAGGGAGACCCAGTACTTC.

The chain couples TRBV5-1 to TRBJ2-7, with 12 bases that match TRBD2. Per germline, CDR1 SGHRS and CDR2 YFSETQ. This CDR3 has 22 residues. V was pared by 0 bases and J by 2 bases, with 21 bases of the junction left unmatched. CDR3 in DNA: TGCGCCAGCAGCTTGGTTCTAGCGGGAGGGACCCAGACCGCCTTGCTAACCTACGAGCAGTACTTC. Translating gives CASSLVLAGGTQTALLTYEQYF.

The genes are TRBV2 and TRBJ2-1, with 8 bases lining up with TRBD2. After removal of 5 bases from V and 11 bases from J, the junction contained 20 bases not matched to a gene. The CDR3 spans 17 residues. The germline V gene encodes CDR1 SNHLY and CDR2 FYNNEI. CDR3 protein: CASSSGGALASWSQQFF. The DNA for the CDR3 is TGTGCCAGCAGTTCCGGGGGGGCACTCGCTAGCTGGTCCCAGCAGTTCTTC.

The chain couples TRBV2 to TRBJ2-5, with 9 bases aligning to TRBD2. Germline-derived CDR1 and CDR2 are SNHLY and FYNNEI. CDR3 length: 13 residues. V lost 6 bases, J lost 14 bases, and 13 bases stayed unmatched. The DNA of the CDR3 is TGTGCCAGCAGAGTAACTAGCGGGCCCCAACCTTACTTC. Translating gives CASRVTSGPQPYF.

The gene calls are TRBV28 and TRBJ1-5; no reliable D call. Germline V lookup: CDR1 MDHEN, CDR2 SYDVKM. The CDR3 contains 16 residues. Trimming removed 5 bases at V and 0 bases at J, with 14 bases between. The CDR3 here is CASSTYGFDSNQPQHF. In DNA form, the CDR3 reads TGTGCCAGCAGTACTTACGGGTTCGATAGCAATCAGCCCCAGCATTTT. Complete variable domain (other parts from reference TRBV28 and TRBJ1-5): DVKVTQSSRYLVKRTGEKVFLECVQDMDHENMFWYRQDPGLGLRLIYFSYDVKMKEKGDIPEGYSVSREKKERFSLILESASTNQTSMYLCASSTYGFDSNQPQHFGDGTRLSIL.

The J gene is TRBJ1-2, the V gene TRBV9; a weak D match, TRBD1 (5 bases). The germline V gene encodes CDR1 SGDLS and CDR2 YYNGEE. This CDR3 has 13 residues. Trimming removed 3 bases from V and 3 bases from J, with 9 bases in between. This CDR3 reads CASSAQGDYGYTF. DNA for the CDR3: TGTGCCAGCAGCGCTCAGGGTGACTATGGCTACACCTTC.

CDR3 amino acids: CASSLTGAPSRTYNEQFF. The CDR3 DNA reads TGTGCCAGCAGCTTAACGGGGGCACCCTCTAGAACCTACAATGAGCAGTTCTTC. The rearrangement uses TRBV7-3 and TRBJ2-1, with a possible D match to TRBD1 (6 bases). Germline CDR1 and CDR2: SGHTA and FQGTGA. The length of the CDR3 is 18 residues. Trimming stripped 0 bases from V and 2 bases from J, with 17 bases between.

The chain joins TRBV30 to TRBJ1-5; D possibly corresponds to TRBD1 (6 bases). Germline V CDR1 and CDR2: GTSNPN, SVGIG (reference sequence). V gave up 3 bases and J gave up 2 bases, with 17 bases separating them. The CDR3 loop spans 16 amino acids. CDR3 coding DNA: TGTGCCTGGAGCCCAGCTGGGGGGGCCCGCAATCAGCCCCAGCATTTT. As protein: CAWSPAGGARNQPQHF.

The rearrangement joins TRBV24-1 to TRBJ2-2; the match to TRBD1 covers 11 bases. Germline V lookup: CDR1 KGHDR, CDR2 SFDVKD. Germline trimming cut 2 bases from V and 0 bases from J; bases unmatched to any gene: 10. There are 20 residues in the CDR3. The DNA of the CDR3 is TGTGCCACCAGTGATTCCCCGGGACAGGGGGGATCCGCGAACACCGGGGAGCTGTTTTTT. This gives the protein CATSDSPGQGGSANTGELFF.

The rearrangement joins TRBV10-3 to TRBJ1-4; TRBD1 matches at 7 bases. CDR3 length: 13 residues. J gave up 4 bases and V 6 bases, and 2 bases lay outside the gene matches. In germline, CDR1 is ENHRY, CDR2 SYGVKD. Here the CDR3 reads CAIRGQINEKLFF. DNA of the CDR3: TGTGCCATCAGGGGACAGATTAATGAAAAACTGTTTTTT.

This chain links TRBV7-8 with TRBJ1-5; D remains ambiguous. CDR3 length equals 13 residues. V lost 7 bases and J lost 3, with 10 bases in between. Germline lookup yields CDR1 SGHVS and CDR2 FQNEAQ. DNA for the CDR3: TGTGCCAGCACCCCTCTAATCAATCAGCCCCAGCATTTT. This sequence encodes CASTPLINQPQHF.

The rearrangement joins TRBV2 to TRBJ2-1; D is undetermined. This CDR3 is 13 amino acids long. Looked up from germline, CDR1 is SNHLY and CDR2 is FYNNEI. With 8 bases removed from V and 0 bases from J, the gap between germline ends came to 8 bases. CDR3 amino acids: CASRWSSYNEQFF. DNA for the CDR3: TGTGCCAGCCGGTGGAGCTCCTACAATGAGCAGTTCTTC.

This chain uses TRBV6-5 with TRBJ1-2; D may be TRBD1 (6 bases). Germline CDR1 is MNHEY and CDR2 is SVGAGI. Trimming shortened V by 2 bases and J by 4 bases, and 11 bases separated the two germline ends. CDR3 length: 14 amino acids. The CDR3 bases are TGTGCCAGCAGTTACGCAGGGGCTGGCTATGGCTACACCTTC. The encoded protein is CASSYAGAGYGYTF.

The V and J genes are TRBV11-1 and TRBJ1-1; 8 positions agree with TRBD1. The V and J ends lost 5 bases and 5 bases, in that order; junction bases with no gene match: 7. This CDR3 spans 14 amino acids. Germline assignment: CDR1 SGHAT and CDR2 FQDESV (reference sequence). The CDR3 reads CASSLDRGRTEAFF. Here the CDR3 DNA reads TGTGCCAGCAGCCTCGACAGGGGCAGAACTGAAGCTTTCTTT.

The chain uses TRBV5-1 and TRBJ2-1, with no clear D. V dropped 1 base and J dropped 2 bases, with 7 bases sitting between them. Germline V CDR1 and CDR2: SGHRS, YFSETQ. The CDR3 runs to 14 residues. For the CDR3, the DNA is TGCGCCAGCAGCTTGAACACCGCCTACAATGAGCAGTTCTTC. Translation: CASSLNTAYNEQFF.

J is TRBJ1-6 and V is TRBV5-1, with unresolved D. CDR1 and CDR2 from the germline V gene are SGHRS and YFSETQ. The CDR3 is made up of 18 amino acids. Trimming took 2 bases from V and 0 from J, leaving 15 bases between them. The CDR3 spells CASSLNVRALSYNSPLHF. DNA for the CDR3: TGCGCCAGCAGCTTAAACGTGAGGGCTCTCTCCTATAATTCACCCCTCCACTTT. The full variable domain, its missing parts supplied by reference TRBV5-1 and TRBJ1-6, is KAGVTQTPRYLIKTRGQQVTLSCSPISGHRSVSWYQQTPGQGLQFLFEYFSETQRNKGNFPGRFSGRQFSNSRSEMNVSTLELGDSALYLCASSLNVRALSYNSPLHFGNGTRLTVT.

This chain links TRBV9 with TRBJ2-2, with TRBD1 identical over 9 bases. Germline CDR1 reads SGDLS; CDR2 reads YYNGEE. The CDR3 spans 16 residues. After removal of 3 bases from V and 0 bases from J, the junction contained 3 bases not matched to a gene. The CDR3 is CASSGTGEANTGELFF. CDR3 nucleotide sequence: TGTGCCAGCAGCGGGACAGGGGAAGCGAACACCGGGGAGCTGTTTTTT.

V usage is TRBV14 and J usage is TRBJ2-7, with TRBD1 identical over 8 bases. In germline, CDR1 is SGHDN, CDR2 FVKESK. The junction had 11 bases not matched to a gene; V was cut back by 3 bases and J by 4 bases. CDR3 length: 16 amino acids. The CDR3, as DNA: TGTGCCAGCAGCCAGCTCGCCGGACAGGGCCTTTACGAGCAGTACTTC. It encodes CASSQLAGQGLYEQYF.

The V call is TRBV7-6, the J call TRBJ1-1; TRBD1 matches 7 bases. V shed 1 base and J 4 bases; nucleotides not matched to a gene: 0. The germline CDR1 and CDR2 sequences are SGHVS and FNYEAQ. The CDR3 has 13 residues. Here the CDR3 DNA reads TGTGCCAGCAGCTTAGACAGGGGCACTGAAGCTTTCTTT. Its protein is CASSLDRGTEAFF.

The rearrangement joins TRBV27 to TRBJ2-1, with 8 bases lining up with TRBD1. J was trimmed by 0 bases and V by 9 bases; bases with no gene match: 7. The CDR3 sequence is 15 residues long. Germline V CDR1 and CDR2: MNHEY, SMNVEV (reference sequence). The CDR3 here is CASSGDRSSYNEQFF. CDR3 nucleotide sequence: TGTGCCAGTTCAGGGGACAGGAGCTCCTACAATGAGCAGTTCTTC.

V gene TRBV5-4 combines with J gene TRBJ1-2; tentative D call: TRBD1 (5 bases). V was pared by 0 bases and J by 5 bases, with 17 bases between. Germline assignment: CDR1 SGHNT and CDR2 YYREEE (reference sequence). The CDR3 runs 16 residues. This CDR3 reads CASSLAGGVGWYGYTF. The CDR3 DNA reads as TGTGCCAGCAGCTTGGCCGGAGGGGTGGGGTGGTATGGCTACACCTTC.

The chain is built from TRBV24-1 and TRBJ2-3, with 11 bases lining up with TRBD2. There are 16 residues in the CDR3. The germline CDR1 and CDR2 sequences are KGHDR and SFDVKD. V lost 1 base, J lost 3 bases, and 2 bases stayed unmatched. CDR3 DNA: TGTGCCACCAGTGATTTATCTAGCGGGAGGACAGATACGCAGTATTTT. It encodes CATSDLSSGRTDTQYF.

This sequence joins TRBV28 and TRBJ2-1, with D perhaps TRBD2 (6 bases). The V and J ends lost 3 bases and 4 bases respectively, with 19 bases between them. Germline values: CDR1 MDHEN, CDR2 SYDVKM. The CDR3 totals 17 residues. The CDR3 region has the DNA TGTGCCAGCAGTTTTCTTCAGAGGCTAGCGCAATACAATGAGCAGTTCTTC. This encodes CASSFLQRLAQYNEQFF.

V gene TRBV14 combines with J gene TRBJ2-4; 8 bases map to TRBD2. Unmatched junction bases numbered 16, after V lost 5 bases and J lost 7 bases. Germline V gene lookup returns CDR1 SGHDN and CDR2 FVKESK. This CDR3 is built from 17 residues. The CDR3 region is CASSKGPGGRVSNIQYF. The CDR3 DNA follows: TGTGCCAGCAGCAAGGGCCCGGGGGGGCGCGTTTCGAACATTCAGTACTTC. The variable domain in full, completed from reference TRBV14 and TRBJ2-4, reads EAGVTQFPSHSVIEKGQTVTLRCDPISGHDNLYWYRRVMGKEIKFLLHFVKESKQDESGMPNNRFLAERTGGTYSTLKVQPAELEDSGVYFCASSKGPGGRVSNIQYFGAGTRLSVL.